The 18 T cell receptor beta chains reported below all come from one sample, sequenced in a study of Graves' ophthalmopathy and Graves' hyperthyroidism (dated by TCRdb to the late 2010s). This sample was sequenced with an Illumina HiSeq 2000. For repertoire sequencing, TCR beta CDR3 regions were amplified from RNA transcripts. The first round was an RT-PCR using HTBI primers with the Qiagen OneStep RT-PCR kit, and this first round was followed by a second-round multiplex PCR, then size selection and purification. Using fastp at Q25 and MiXCR, TCRdb reprocessed the public reads and kept productive beta chains. CDR3 protein duplicates are merged, each entry listing the most common genes and DNA. The sample table contains about 24,000 distinct CDR3 sequences; only one count was recorded for roughly 50% of them. The top ten clones comprise around 6.2% of the sample. Sequencing was done on a sample of peripheral blood. The origin of the receptors is an adult woman with stable Graves' hyperthyroidism.

Ten or more counts support this clonotype. The V gene is TRBV28, the J gene TRBJ2-7, with D hard to call. Germline V gives CDR1 MDHEN, CDR2 SYDVKM. CDR3 size: 12 residues. V lost 3 bases to trimming and J lost 8 bases, with 11 bases between them. The DNA of the CDR3 is TGTGCCAGCAGTTTCCGGCCAACCCAGCAGTACTTC. Its protein product is CASSFRPTQQYF.

This clonotype was detected many times. The chain carries TRBV27 and TRBJ2-7; D gene uncertain. From germline, CDR1 is MNHEY and CDR2 SMNVEV (reference sequence). This CDR3 has 13 residues. V was clipped by 3 bases and J by 1 base, with 7 bases between them. For the CDR3, the DNA is TGTGCCAGCAGTTTCGGCCGATCCTACGAGCAGTACTTC. Encoded protein: CASSFGRSYEQYF.

The chain links TRBV15 to TRBJ2-3, with TRBD2 matching 7 bases. Germline CDR1 reads LNHNV; CDR2 reads YYDKDF (reference sequence). The ends lost 0 bases at V and 0 bases at J; junction bases unmatched: 9. This CDR3 has 18 amino acids. CDR3 in DNA: TGTGCCACCAGCAGAGAAGGGGAGGGGCCGTTTAGCACAGATACGCAGTATTTT. The encoded protein is CATSREGEGPFSTDTQYF. The variable domain in full, with the rest retrieved from reference TRBV15 and TRBJ2-3, is DAMVIQNPRYQVTQFGKPVTLSCSQTLNHNVMYWYQQKSSQAPKLLFHYYDKDFNNEADTPDNFQSRRPNTSFCFLDIRSPGLGDTAMYLCATSREGEGPFSTDTQYFGPGTRLTVL.

The V call is TRBV2, the J call TRBJ2-1, with 12 bases lining up with TRBD2. V lost 2 bases, J lost 7 bases, and 6 bases stayed unmatched. Germline CDR1 is SNHLY and CDR2 is FYNNEI. CDR3 length: 16 amino acids. This CDR3 reads CASSEQLAGGRNEQFF. CDR3 nucleotide sequence: TGTGCCAGCAGTGAACAACTAGCGGGAGGAAGAAATGAGCAGTTCTTC.

This clonotype was counted at least ten times. The chain uses TRBV28 and TRBJ2-7; D may be TRBD2 (5 bases). V was trimmed by 5 bases and J by 4 bases, leaving 24 bases between them. Germline loops: CDR1 MDHEN, CDR2 SYDVKM. The CDR3 runs to 17 residues. CDR3 loop: CASSHLIEGETDYEQYF. CDR3 DNA: TGTGCCAGCAGTCACCTCATCGAGGGAGAAACCGATTACGAGCAGTACTTC. Together with reference TRBV28 and TRBJ2-7, the CDR3 gives the full variable domain: DVKVTQSSRYLVKRTGEKVFLECVQDMDHENMFWYRQDPGLGLRLIYFSYDVKMKEKGDIPEGYSVSREKKERFSLILESASTNQTSMYLCASSHLIEGETDYEQYFGPGTRLTVT.

The gene calls are TRBV27 and TRBJ2-7, with 8 positions matching TRBD2. V shed 0 bases, J shed 7 bases, and the junction held 17 bases outside the gene matches. Germline V gene lookup returns CDR1 MNHEY and CDR2 SMNVEV (reference sequence). The CDR3 runs 18 residues. CDR3 bases: TGTGCCAGCAGTTTATCAGCGGGAGCATTAGGATGGATGAATGAGCAGTACTTC. Residues: CASSLSAGALGWMNEQYF.

The chain carries TRBV10-3 and TRBJ1-6; 9 nucleotides align to TRBD1. V gave up 0 bases and J gave up 6 bases; unmatched junction bases: 3. The CDR3 sequence is 16 residues long. Per germline, CDR1 ENHRY and CDR2 SYGVKD. CDR3 nucleotide sequence: TGTGCCATCAGTGAGTCAGGGACAGGGCTTAATTCACCCCTCCACTTT. This gives the protein CAISESGTGLNSPLHF.

This sequence joins TRBV6-4 and TRBJ2-1; possible D gene TRBD2, 6 bases. V lost 0 bases and J 6 bases, leaving 6 bases between the germline ends. The CDR3 totals 13 residues. Germline V gives CDR1 MRHNA, CDR2 SNTAGT. DNA for the CDR3: TGTGCCAGCAGTGACTCAGCGGGCAATGAGCAGTTCTTC. Its protein product is CASSDSAGNEQFF.

The chain combines TRBV5-1 with TRBJ1-2; no firm D call. Trimming shortened V by 0 bases and J by 2 bases, and 8 bases separated the two germline ends. Germline-derived CDR1 and CDR2 are SGHRS and YFSETQ. CDR3 size: 14 residues. CDR3 nucleotides: TGCGCCAGCAGCTTGGCCACAGACAACTATGGCTACACCTTC. It codes for CASSLATDNYGYTF.

About this clonotype itself: Possible read error: a much larger clone is one base away. The J gene is TRBJ2-1, the V gene TRBV7-9; 9 bases fit TRBD2. Germline lookup yields CDR1 SEHNR and CDR2 FQNEAQ (reference sequence). The V segment lost 5 bases and the J segment 4 bases; nucleotides outside the gene matches: 15. This CDR3 has 18 residues. CDR3 sequence: CASSPDLTSGSVYNEQFF. DNA for the CDR3: TGTGCCAGCAGCCCAGATCTTACTAGCGGGTCGGTTTACAATGAGCAGTTCTTC.

This chain uses TRBV19 with TRBJ2-1, with D unresolved. The ends were cut back, 7 bases at V and 9 bases at J, with 25 bases in the middle. Germline V gene data show CDR1 as LNHDA and CDR2 as SQIVND (reference sequence). This CDR3 is 16 amino acids long. CDR3 in DNA: TGTGCCAGTATTCCCGGCCAGTCCCCCTATTTCAGTGAGCAGTTCTTC. The encoded protein is CASIPGQSPYFSEQFF.

The J gene is TRBJ2-1, the V gene TRBV2; no firm D call. V lost 7 bases, J lost 6 bases, and 13 bases lay in between. Germline V gene sequence: CDR1 SNHLY, CDR2 FYNNEI. The CDR3 spans 13 residues. CDR3 DNA sequence: TGTGCCAGCATGGCGGAAATCGGCAATGAGCAGTTCTTC. This gives the protein CASMAEIGNEQFF.

This clonotype was counted at least ten times. This sequence joins TRBV5-8 and TRBJ2-3, with 12 bases fitting TRBD2. Trimming cost V 7 bases and J 0 bases; bases outside gene matches: 0. Germline CDR1 and CDR2: SGHTS and YDEGEE. The CDR3 contains 14 residues. The DNA of the CDR3 is TGTGCCAGCGGACTAGCGGGAAGCACAGATACGCAGTATTTT. Its translation is CASGLAGSTDTQYF.

The V call is TRBV5-1, the J call TRBJ1-2, with a weak D call TRBD1 (6 bases). The CDR3 is 15 residues long. V lost 0 bases and J 6 bases, leaving 15 bases between the germline ends. The germline CDR1 and CDR2 sequences are SGHRS and YFSETQ. CDR3: CASSLAGGARNGYTF. CDR3 DNA sequence: TGCGCCAGCAGCTTGGCGGGGGGGGCGCGGAATGGCTACACCTTC.

This clonotype was picked up many times. The V gene is TRBV6-1, the J gene TRBJ2-5, with a weak D call TRBD1 (6 bases). This CDR3 comprises 14 residues. V was cut by 7 bases and J by 3 bases, with 15 bases left in between. From germline, CDR1 is MNHNS and CDR2 SASEGT. The CDR3: CASNRRDKKETQYF. The CDR3 DNA reads as TGTGCCAGCAATCGCCGGGACAAAAAAGAGACCCAGTACTTC.

The rearrangement links TRBV20-1 to TRBJ1-5; perhaps TRBD1 as D (5 bases). Germline V gives CDR1 DFQATT, CDR2 SNEGSKA (reference sequence). This CDR3 spans 14 amino acids. CDR3 residues: CSAPSDGANQPQHF. The CDR3 DNA follows: TGCAGCGCCCCGTCCGATGGGGCCAATCAGCCCCAGCATTTT.

This clonotype is medium-sized by share. The rearrangement uses TRBV20-1 and TRBJ2-1, with D possibly TRBD1 on 6 matching bases. The germline V and J ends were trimmed by 1 base and 3 bases, with 13 bases remaining between them. Germline V CDR1 and CDR2: DFQATT, SNEGSKA (reference sequence). There are 15 residues in the CDR3. CDR3 coding DNA: TGCAGTGCTAGAGTTGGACAGCCCCTCTACAATGAGCAGTTCTTC. It specifies CSARVGQPLYNEQFF.

This clonotype came up many times. The chain employs TRBV11-2 and TRBJ2-3, with 13 bases that match TRBD2. CDR3 length: 17 amino acids. V gave up 2 bases and J gave up 5 bases; unmatched junction bases: 7. Per germline, CDR1 SGHAT and CDR2 FQNNGV. CDR3 DNA: TGTGCCAGCAGCTTAACCGGGACTAGCGGGGCCCAAGATACGCAGTATTTT. Translated: CASSLTGTSGAQDTQYF. Using reference TRBV11-2 and TRBJ2-3 for the parts outside the CDR3, the full variable domain is EAGVAQSPRYKIIEKRQSVAFWCNPISGHATLYWYQQILGQGPKLLIQFQNNGVVDDSQLPKDRFSAERLKGVDSTLKIQPAKLEDSAVYLCASSLTGTSGAQDTQYFGPGTRLTVL.